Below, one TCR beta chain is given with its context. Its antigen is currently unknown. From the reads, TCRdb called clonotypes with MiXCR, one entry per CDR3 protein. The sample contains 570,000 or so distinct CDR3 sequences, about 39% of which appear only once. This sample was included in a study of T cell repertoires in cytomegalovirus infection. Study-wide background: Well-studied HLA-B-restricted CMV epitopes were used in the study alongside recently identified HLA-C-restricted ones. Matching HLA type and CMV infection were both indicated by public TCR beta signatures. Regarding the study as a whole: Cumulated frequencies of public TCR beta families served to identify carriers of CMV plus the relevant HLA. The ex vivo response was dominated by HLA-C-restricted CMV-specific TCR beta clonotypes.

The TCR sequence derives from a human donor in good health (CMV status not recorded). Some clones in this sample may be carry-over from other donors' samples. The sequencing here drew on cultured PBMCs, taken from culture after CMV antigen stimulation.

The CDR3 DNA follows: TGCAGTGTACTAGAGGGTGCGGGCGCCGGGACCGTGGAGCAGTTCTTC. Its protein is CSVLEGAGAGTVEQFF. The chain couples TRBV20-1 to TRBJ2-1; D might be TRBD1 or TRBD2, each matching 5 bases. The germline V gene has CDR1 DFQATT and CDR2 SNEGSKA (reference sequence). The CDR3 totals 16 residues. Between the trimmed V and J ends, which lost 7 bases and 10 bases, there was a span of 29 bases.